This T cell receptor beta chain emerged from a study of read filtering for tumor transcriptome and immune sequencing. Study context: Whole-transcriptome libraries were prepared after DNase treatment. IR-seq gave about 3.5 to 10.27 million TCR reads per sample; RNA-seq gave roughly 75 to 1,400. Whole-study findings and limits: About 82% of IR-seq clonotypes had a single read, yet these held about 3.5% of reads.

Worth noting for this clonotype: What it recognizes is unknown.

The CDR3 contains 17 residues. Germline assignment: CDR1 KGHDR and CDR2 SFDVKD. V gave up 3 bases and J gave up 4 bases; unmatched junction bases: 7. This library used about 400 ng RNA and molecular barcoded adaptors spanning alpha/delta and beta/gamma chains. TCRdb reanalysed the reads using MiXCR and keeps one entry per CDR3 protein. The sample carries 15,000 to 20,000 distinct CDR3 sequences, 22% recorded once. Every patient had bone marrow sampled while the disease was active. The V and J genes are TRBV24-1 and TRBJ2-1; 11 bases line up with TRBD2. The sample consisted of a population of CD138-negative cells sorted from bone marrow. This TCR was sampled from a donor aged 40 or over with multiple myeloma. The CDR3 coding sequence is TGTGCCACCAGTGATCCCGGGACTAGCGGCGCTTACAATGAGCAGTTCTTC. As protein: CATSDPGTSGAYNEQFF.